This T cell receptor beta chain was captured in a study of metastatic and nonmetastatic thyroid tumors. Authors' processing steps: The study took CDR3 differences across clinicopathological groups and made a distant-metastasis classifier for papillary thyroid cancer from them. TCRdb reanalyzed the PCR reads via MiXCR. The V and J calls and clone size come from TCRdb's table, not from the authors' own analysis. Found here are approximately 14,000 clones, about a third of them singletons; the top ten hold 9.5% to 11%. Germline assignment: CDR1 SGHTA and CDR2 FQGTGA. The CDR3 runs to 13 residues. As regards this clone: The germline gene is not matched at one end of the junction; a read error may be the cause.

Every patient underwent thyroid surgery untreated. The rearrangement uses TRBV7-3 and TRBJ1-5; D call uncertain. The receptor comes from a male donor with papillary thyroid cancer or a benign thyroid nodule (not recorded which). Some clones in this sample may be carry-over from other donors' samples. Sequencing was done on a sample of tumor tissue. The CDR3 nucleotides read TGTGCCAGCAGCCTCAATCAAGGTCAGCACCAGCATTTT. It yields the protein CASSLNQGQHQHF.